This T cell receptor beta chain is from a study of shared clonotypes between healthy human individuals. Study information: CD8 memory received one plate per donor, CD8 naive two, CD4 memory three and CD4 naive three.

With respect to this clone: In the same sample, other DNA sequences code for this CDR3.

Germline V gene data show CDR1 as KGHSY and CDR2 as FQNENV. The CDR3 loop spans 14 amino acids. Trimming pared 0 bases from V and 2 bases from J, leaving 8 bases between. The repertoire was sequenced with immunoSEQ multiplex PCR; TCRdb's copy has only in-frame clones and lacks some. This sample has 2 million to 2.5 million clones, with 95% found just once. The sample comprised naive CD4+ T cells sorted from blood. Subset specified: CD45RA+ positively selected. The genes are TRBV16 and TRBJ2-7; D uncertain. The origin of this receptor is a man aged 18 to 29 in good health. The CDR3 spells CASSQSSGAYEQYF. In DNA form, the CDR3 reads TGTGCCAGCAGCCAATCGTCGGGCGCCTACGAGCAGTACTTC. Full variable domain (rest looked up from reference TRBV16 and TRBJ2-7): GEEVAQTPKHLVRGEGQKAKLYCAPIKGHSYVFWYQQVLKNEFKFLISFQNENVFDETGMPKERFSAKCLPNSPCSLEIQATKLEDSAVYFCASSQSSGAYEQYFGPGTRLTVT.